The 12 T cell receptor beta chains reported below all come from one sample, sequenced in a study of Graves' ophthalmopathy and Graves' hyperthyroidism. The authors amplified TCR beta CDR3 regions from RNA transcripts. Second-round multiplex PCR came after first-round RT-PCR with HTBI primers. MiXCR, applied by TCRdb to the multiplex PCR reads, yields one record per CDR3 protein. The sample contains a few hundred thousand distinct CDR3 sequences, just under 40% of which appear only once. The sequenced sample consisted of peripheral blood or thyroid tissue (not recorded which). The receptors were gathered from an adult man with Graves' hyperthyroidism.

Note on this clonotype: This clone may be a read error of a much larger clone one base away. The chain joins TRBV6-5 to TRBJ1-1; D gene uncertain. The germline V gene encodes CDR1 MNHEY and CDR2 SVGAGI. The CDR3 extends over 13 amino acids. The CDR3 loop is CACSASVRTEAFF. CDR3 coding DNA: TGTGCCTGCAGTGCCTCGGTACGCACTGAAGCTTTCTTT.

This clonotype was seen repeatedly, ten times or more. This rearrangement joins TRBV20-1 to TRBJ2-5, with 13 bases matching TRBD2. Germline lookup yields CDR1 DFQATT and CDR2 SNEGSKA (reference sequence). J gave up 5 bases and V 3 bases, and 9 bases lay outside the gene matches. The CDR3 length is 16 residues. Written as DNA, the CDR3 is TGCAGTGCTAGGAGGACTAGCGGGAGAAGGGGGGAGACCCAGTACTTC. Translated, it gives CSARRTSGRRGETQYF.

This clonotype was recorded at least ten times. The rearrangement joins TRBV2 to TRBJ2-7; 7 bases align to TRBD1. The CDR3 loop spans 13 amino acids. The germline V gene has CDR1 SNHLY and CDR2 FYNNEI. V gave up 3 bases and J gave up 4 bases; unmatched junction bases: 3. The CDR3 reads CASSDGTDYEQYF. In DNA, the CDR3 is TGTGCCAGCAGTGATGGGACAGATTACGAGCAGTACTTC.

J is TRBJ2-2 and V is TRBV20-1; D is ambiguous. The germline CDR1 and CDR2 sequences are DFQATT and SNEGSKA (reference sequence). The CDR3 runs 12 residues. Trimming removed 3 bases from V and 5 bases from J, with 7 bases in between. The CDR3 DNA is TGCAGTGCTAGTGGCCATACCGGGGAGCTGTTTTTT. The encoded protein is CSASGHTGELFF.

This clonotype came up many times. The V gene is TRBV9, the J gene TRBJ2-7; 8 positions agree with TRBD2. This CDR3 is built from 15 residues. Germline values: CDR1 SGDLS, CDR2 YYNGEE. The V segment lost 0 bases and the J segment 2 bases; nucleotides outside the gene matches: 4. The CDR3 sequence is CASSVGGSGAYEQYF. The CDR3 DNA reads TGTGCCAGCAGCGTAGGAGGTAGCGGGGCCTACGAGCAGTACTTC.

The table lists this clonotype with a few counts. A read error may be the cause here, since a much bigger clone is one base away. This chain joins TRBV19 and TRBJ2-7, with D possibly being TRBD1 (6 bases). Germline V CDR1 and CDR2: LNHDA, SQIVND (reference sequence). The V end was cut by 7 bases, the J end by 3 bases, with 16 bases between. This CDR3 has 14 amino acids. The CDR3 here is CASKPLGASYEQYF. Written as DNA, the CDR3 is TGTGCCAGTAAGCCCTTGGGGGCTAGCTACGAGCAGTACTTC.

The sample holds a few counts of this clonotype. The chain links TRBV7-8 to TRBJ2-5; TRBD1 agrees at 8 bases. The CDR3 has 16 amino acids. The V gene end was trimmed by 4 bases and the J gene end by 2 bases; junction bases not matched to a gene: 9. The V gene's germline CDR1 is SGHVS and CDR2 FQNEAQ. The CDR3 is CASSSWTGTQQETQYF. Here the CDR3 DNA reads TGTGCCAGCAGCTCATGGACAGGGACACAACAAGAGACCCAGTACTTC. Full variable domain (rest looked up from reference TRBV7-8 and TRBJ2-5): GAGVSQSPRYKVAKRGQDVALRCDPISGHVSLFWYQQALGQGPEFLTYFQNEAQLDKSGLPSDRFFAERPEGSVSTLKIQRTQQEDSAVYLCASSSWTGTQQETQYFGPGTRLLVL.

The CDR3: CASSQTVLSNTEAFF. The CDR3 nucleotides are TGTGCCAGTAGTCAAACAGTTCTTTCGAACACTGAAGCTTTCTTT. This sequence joins TRBV19 and TRBJ1-1; D is ambiguous. The CDR3 spans 15 residues. Germline CDR1 is LNHDA and CDR2 is SQIVND (reference sequence). V dropped 5 bases and J dropped 1 base, with 14 bases sitting between them.

The chain is built from TRBV25-1 and TRBJ2-3, with 9 bases lining up with TRBD2. CDR3 size: 17 residues. The trim removed 0 bases at V and 0 bases at J, leaving 4 bases unmatched. From germline, CDR1 is MGHDK and CDR2 SYGVNS. The CDR3 DNA follows: TGTGCCAGCAGTGAATATCTAAGCGGGAGGAGCACAGATACGCAGTATTTT. This encodes CASSEYLSGRSTDTQYF.

This clonotype occurred once. The J gene is TRBJ1-2, the V gene TRBV29-1, with 8 bases identical to TRBD1. The V segment lost 8 bases and the J segment 1 base; nucleotides outside the gene matches: 6. Germline V gene sequence: CDR1 SQVTM, CDR2 ANQGSEA. There are 13 residues in the CDR3. The CDR3 region has the DNA TGCAGCACCCGGGACAGGTATAACTATGGCTACACCTTC. It yields the protein CSTRDRYNYGYTF. The full variable domain, its missing parts supplied by reference TRBV29-1 and TRBJ1-2, is SAVISQKPSRDICQRGTSLTIQCQVDSQVTMMFWYRQQPGQSLTLIATANQGSEATYESGFVIDKFPISRPNLTFSTLTVSNMSPEDSSIYLCSTRDRYNYGYTFGSGTRLTVV.

There are many counts of this clonotype. The chain uses TRBV7-9 and TRBJ1-4, with D perhaps matching TRBD1 (5 bases). V was trimmed by 6 bases and J by 1 base, leaving 9 bases between them. This CDR3 spans 14 amino acids. CDR1 and CDR2 from the germline V gene are SEHNR and FQNEAQ (reference sequence). CDR3 nucleotide sequence: TGTGCCAGCAGTCGCAGGGAAACTAATGAAAAACTGTTTTTT. Translation: CASSRRETNEKLFF.

There are many counts of this clonotype. V usage is TRBV2 and J usage is TRBJ2-5; the D gene could be TRBD1 or TRBD2 (6 bases each). Trimming took 7 bases from V and 5 from J, leaving 11 bases between them. The CDR3 runs to 12 residues. The germline gives CDR1 SNHLY, CDR2 FYNNEI. The chain's CDR3 is CASKGGRETQYF. CDR3 nucleotide sequence: TGTGCCAGCAAAGGGGGGCGGGAGACCCAGTACTTC. The full variable domain, with the rest looked up from reference TRBV2 and TRBJ2-5, is EPEVTQTPSHQVTQMGQEVILRCVPISNHLYFYWYRQILGQKVEFLVSFYNNEISEKSEIFDDQFSVERPDGSNFTLKIRSTKLEDSAMYFCASKGGRETQYFGPGTRLLVL.